This passage covers 10 T cell receptor beta chains from one sample sequenced in a study of blood T cell repertoires in COVID-19. Here immunoSEQ multiplex PCR was the method, and the copy in TCRdb shows in-frame clones only, minus some. This table has under 250,000 clones, around 80% appearing once. The sequenced material came from PBMCs or T cells enriched from blood (not recorded which). Receptors originate from a man younger than 45 with acute COVID-19.

The chain links TRBV10-3 to TRBJ1-6; D is unresolved. This CDR3 region has 17 residues. Germline CDR1 is ENHRY and CDR2 is SYGVKD. The germline V and J ends were trimmed by 0 bases and 0 bases, with 9 bases remaining between them. The CDR3, as DNA: TGTGCCATCAGTGAGTCTCCCGAGGGCTCCTATAATTCACCCCTCCACTTT. Residues: CAISESPEGSYNSPLHF.

The chain links TRBV29-1 to TRBJ2-6; 10 positions match TRBD1. Germline CDR1 SQVTM, CDR2 ANQGSEA. The CDR3 has 17 amino acids. V was clipped by 6 bases and J by 4 bases; unmatched bases: 12. CDR3 sequence: CSVRGGQGVYGANVLTF. Written as DNA, the CDR3 is TGCAGCGTCCGGGGTGGACAGGGGGTGTACGGGGCCAACGTCCTGACTTTC.

This clone was counted a single time. The chain recombines TRBV5-1 with TRBJ2-5, with D perhaps matching TRBD2 (7 bases). CDR3 length: 16 residues. Germline lookup yields CDR1 SGHRS and CDR2 YFSETQ. V was shortened by 4 bases and J by 4 bases, with 20 bases between the two germline ends. The CDR3 region is CASSSRGAPEGETQYF. In nucleotides, the CDR3 is TGCGCCAGCAGCAGTCGGGGGGCACCCGAGGGAGAGACCCAGTACTTC.

CDR3 sequence reads: CASSGGASTLETQYF. DNA for the CDR3: TGTGCCAGTAGTGGGGGGGCCTCGACCCTGGAGACCCAGTACTTC. The chain carries TRBV19 and TRBJ2-5; D is possibly TRBD2 (7 bases). CDR1 is LNHDA, CDR2 SQIVND, per germline (reference sequence). The length of the CDR3 is 15 residues. The V end was cut by 5 bases, the J end by 5 bases, with 18 bases between.

The chain uses TRBV19 and TRBJ1-1, with D unresolved. Between the trimmed V and J ends, which lost 5 bases and 1 base, there was a span of 8 bases. CDR1 is LNHDA, CDR2 SQIVND, per germline (reference sequence). The CDR3 is made up of 13 amino acids. In DNA form, the CDR3 reads TGTGCCAGTAGTGCAGTGGCGAACACTGAAGCTTTCTTT. This codes for CASSAVANTEAFF.

The chain has TRBV6-4 and TRBJ2-5; 11 bases map to TRBD2. The CDR3 extends over 17 amino acids. CDR1 is MRHNA, CDR2 SNTAGT, per germline. V lost 7 bases, J lost 5 bases, and 15 bases stayed unmatched. The CDR3: CASNRRGSGGARETQYF. The DNA for the CDR3 is TGTGCCAGCAACCGAAGAGGTAGCGGGGGGGCGAGGGAGACCCAGTACTTC.

This rearrangement joins TRBV4-1 to TRBJ2-7; D gene uncertain. V lost 0 bases to trimming and J lost 3 bases, with 15 bases between them. This CDR3 has 16 residues. Per germline, CDR1 MGHRA and CDR2 YSYEKL. CDR3 residues: CASSQEITAPYYEQYF. As DNA, the CDR3 is TGCGCCAGCAGCCAAGAAATCACTGCCCCCTACTACGAGCAGTACTTC.

This sequence joins TRBV12-3 or TRBV12-4 and TRBJ1-2; D not certain. This CDR3 has 12 residues. Trimming pared 2 bases from V and 4 bases from J, leaving 5 bases between. This CDR3 reads CASSLFSYGYTF. In DNA, the CDR3 is TGTGCCAGCAGTTTATTCAGCTATGGCTACACCTTC.

The CDR3 DNA follows: TGCGCCAGCAGCCAAGAAATCTACCTTGCTGAAGCTTTCTTT. Protein: CASSQEIYLAEAFF. V gene TRBV4-1 combines with J gene TRBJ1-1; no reliable D call. The CDR3 has 14 residues. V gave up 0 bases and J gave up 6 bases, with 11 bases separating them. The germline CDR1 and CDR2 sequences are MGHRA and YSYEKL.

The gene calls are TRBV6-6 and TRBJ1-5; 8 bases line up with TRBD1. Unmatched junction bases numbered 6, after V lost 5 bases and J lost 0 bases. Germline V gene sequence: CDR1 MNHNY, CDR2 SVGAGI (reference sequence). The CDR3 has 16 amino acids. CDR3 amino acids: CASSSSGTGSNQPQHF. The CDR3 nucleotides are TGTGCCAGCAGTAGCTCCGGGACAGGTAGCAATCAGCCCCAGCATTTT.